The sequence of this TCR beta chain was determined in a study of read filtering for tumor transcriptome and immune sequencing. In the study overall: Per sample, TCR-region reads ranged about 3.5 to 11 million by IR-seq, about 80 to 1,400 by RNA-seq.

Study-wide results and caveats: Without single-read clonotypes, shared clonotype proportions correlated more between IR-seq and RNA-seq.

Judged by abundance, this clonotype is medium-sized. The antigen is unknown. From approximately 430 ng of RNA, a library with molecular barcoded alpha/delta and beta/gamma adaptors was made. TCRdb reprocessed the reads via MiXCR and lists one record per CDR3 protein. The data contain several thousand distinct CDR3 sequences, roughly 22% of them singletons. In germline, CDR1 is LNHDA, CDR2 SQIVND (reference sequence). The CDR3 is 15 residues long. V lost 6 bases to trimming and J lost 8 bases, with 20 bases between them. Bone marrow was sampled from every patient at the time of active disease. The chain combines TRBV19 with TRBJ2-1, with D hard to call. The clonotype was recovered from a donor aged 40 or over with multiple myeloma. The sequenced sample was a population of CD138-negative cells sorted from bone marrow. The CDR3 DNA reads as TGTGCCAGTAGGGACGTCGGACCTAACAGCGATGAGCAGTTCTTC. It translates to CASRDVGPNSDEQFF.